Presented here are 22 T cell receptor beta chains from one specimen sequenced in a study of cytomegalovirus exposure and HLA in healthy donors. Use of 60 Vbeta and 13 Jbeta primers characterized the PCR. The repertoire was sequenced with immunoSEQ multiplex PCR; TCRdb's copy has only in-frame clones and lacks some. The sample has about 98,000 clones; 60% to 85% are singletons. Sequenced input: PBMCs. All receptors come from a man in his fifties or sixties in good health and CMV-seropositive.

The chain joins TRBV4-3 to TRBJ2-3, with D possibly matching TRBD1 (6 bases). This CDR3 has 16 residues. From germline, CDR1 is LGHNA and CDR2 YSLEER. With 1 base removed from V and 0 bases from J, the gap between germline ends came to 11 bases. CDR3 region: CASSQGRTDSTDTQYF. CDR3 DNA: TGCGCCAGCAGCCAAGGGCGGACAGATAGCACAGATACGCAGTATTTT.

The J gene is TRBJ2-5, the V gene TRBV5-1; the match to TRBD2 covers 9 bases. V was pared by 1 base and J by 5 bases, with 9 bases of the junction left unmatched. The CDR3 has 16 amino acids. CDR1 is SGHRS and CDR2 is YFSETQ in the germline V gene. CDR3 in DNA: TGCGCCAGCAGCTTGATTTCGGCGGGGGGGCAGGAGACCCAGTACTTC. As protein: CASSLISAGGQETQYF.

The chain has TRBV27 and TRBJ1-6; 7 bases fit TRBD1. Per the germline V gene, CDR1 is MNHEY and CDR2 is SMNVEV (reference sequence). Trimming cost V 7 bases and J 9 bases; bases outside gene matches: 9. The CDR3 runs to 14 residues. DNA of the CDR3: TGTGCCAGCACTCTGACAGGGAAAGGTTCACCCCTCCACTTT. Translating it yields CASTLTGKGSPLHF.

The chain recombines TRBV9 with TRBJ2-7; 9 nucleotides align to TRBD2. Germline trimming cut 0 bases from V and 2 bases from J; bases unmatched to any gene: 3. CDR1 SGDLS and CDR2 YYNGEE come from the germline V gene. This CDR3 comprises 15 residues. DNA of the CDR3: TGTGCCAGCAGCGTAGCGGCTAGCGGGGCCTACGAGCAGTACTTC. Translating it yields CASSVAASGAYEQYF. Full variable domain (missing parts from reference TRBV9 and TRBJ2-7): DSGVTQTPKHLITATGQRVTLRCSPRSGDLSVYWYQQSLDQGLQFLIQYYNGEERAKGNILERFSAQQFPDLHSELNLSSLELGDSALYFCASSVAASGAYEQYFGPGTRLTVT.

The rearrangement joins TRBV5-4 to TRBJ2-7, with 8 bases aligning to TRBD2. This CDR3 region has 15 residues. Per the germline V gene, CDR1 is SGHNT and CDR2 is YYREEE (reference sequence). The junction had 6 bases not matched to a gene; V was cut back by 0 bases and J by 4 bases. CDR3 nucleotide sequence: TGTGCCAGCAGCTTGGGTCGGGGGGGGAAGTACGAGCAGTACTTC. This sequence encodes CASSLGRGGKYEQYF.

V and J are TRBV19 and TRBJ2-2; 7 nucleotides align to TRBD2. This CDR3 has 15 residues. After removal of 5 bases from V and 7 bases from J, the junction contained 10 bases not matched to a gene. Germline values: CDR1 LNHDA, CDR2 SQIVND (reference sequence). The DNA for the CDR3 is TGTGCCAGTAGTTCGGGACTAAGCACACGCGGGGAGCTGTTTTTT. This sequence encodes CASSSGLSTRGELFF. Full variable domain (missing parts from reference TRBV19 and TRBJ2-2): DGGITQSPKYLFRKEGQNVTLSCEQNLNHDAMYWYRQDPGQGLRLIYYSQIVNDFQKGDIAEGYSVSREKKESFPLTVTSAQKNPTAFYLCASSSGLSTRGELFFGEGSRLTVL.

The J gene is TRBJ2-5, the V gene TRBV5-1; perhaps TRBD1 as D (6 bases). CDR1 is SGHRS, CDR2 YFSETQ, per germline. V was pared by 2 bases and J by 2 bases, with 16 bases between. The CDR3 has 16 residues. DNA of the CDR3: TGCGCCAGCAGCTTTCAGGGGTCCTCCCTTCAAGAGACCCAGTACTTC. This encodes CASSFQGSSLQETQYF.

This clone was seen only a few times. The J gene is TRBJ2-7, the V gene TRBV6-5; perhaps TRBD1 as D (6 bases). This CDR3 spans 15 amino acids. Germline assignment: CDR1 MNHEY and CDR2 SVGAGI. V lost 5 bases, J lost 1 base, and 15 bases lay in between. The DNA of the CDR3 is TGTGCCAGCAGTCCGACGACAGGTTTATCCTACGAGCAGTACTTC. Translation: CASSPTTGLSYEQYF.

This chain uses TRBV2 with TRBJ2-7, with D perhaps TRBD1 (6 bases). Germline CDR1 and CDR2: SNHLY and FYNNEI. This CDR3 has 14 residues. Trimming took 5 bases from V and 0 from J, leaving 11 bases between them. The CDR3 DNA is TGTGCCAGCAGTACAGGGTGGGCCTCCTACGAGCAGTACTTC. Its protein is CASSTGWASYEQYF.

This clone was observed once. The V and J genes are TRBV6-5 and TRBJ2-5; D is undetermined. This CDR3 is built from 13 residues. V was cut by 4 bases and J by 2 bases, with 8 bases left in between. Germline assignment: CDR1 MNHEY and CDR2 SVGAGI. In nucleotides, the CDR3 is TGTGCCAGCAGTTTCCGGTCTCAAGAGACCCAGTACTTC. Amino acid sequence: CASSFRSQETQYF.

The chain links TRBV5-1 to TRBJ1-1, with D hard to call. V dropped 0 bases and J dropped 5 bases, with 11 bases sitting between them. The CDR3 spans 14 residues. Germline loops: CDR1 SGHRS, CDR2 YFSETQ. The CDR3 nucleotides read TGCGCCAGCAGCTTGGGGGGTGGAGGGACTGAAGCTTTCTTT. It specifies CASSLGGGGTEAFF. The whole variable domain, remainder taken from reference TRBV5-1 and TRBJ1-1, is KAGVTQTPRYLIKTRGQQVTLSCSPISGHRSVSWYQQTPGQGLQFLFEYFSETQRNKGNFPGRFSGRQFSNSRSEMNVSTLELGDSALYLCASSLGGGGTEAFFGQGTRLTVV.

The J gene is TRBJ2-7, the V gene TRBV29-1; 7 bases agree with TRBD2. This CDR3 comprises 13 residues. V shed 4 bases, J shed 0 bases, and the junction held 3 bases outside the gene matches. Per germline, CDR1 SQVTM and CDR2 ANQGSEA. The CDR3 loop reads CSVVGGDSYEQYF. For the CDR3, the DNA is TGCAGCGTTGTTGGGGGGGACTCCTACGAGCAGTACTTC.

The chain combines TRBV9 with TRBJ1-4; weak D call: TRBD1 (5 bases). The germline V and J ends were trimmed by 2 bases and 3 bases, with 14 bases remaining between them. Germline CDR1 is SGDLS and CDR2 is YYNGEE. The CDR3 sequence is 16 residues long. The CDR3 coding sequence is TGTGCCAGCAGCGTCGGGGGGTCTAGAGCTAATGAAAAACTGTTTTTT. Encoded protein: CASSVGGSRANEKLFF.

The chain is built from TRBV21-1 and TRBJ1-2. TRBV21-1 is annotated as a pseudogene. The CDR3 is 14 residues long. CDR3 sequence (DNA): TGTGCCAGCAGCCAAGTGGGCGGGTTTAATGGCTACACCTTC. It specifies CASSQVGGFNGYTF.

This clone was recorded a few times. The CDR3 region is CASSLARDGNQPQHF. Written as DNA, the CDR3 is TGTGCCAGCAGCTTGGCCAGGGATGGCAATCAGCCCCAGCATTTT. The chain has TRBV5-6 and TRBJ1-5; weak D call: TRBD1 (5 bases). Trimming took 0 bases from V and 2 from J, leaving 9 bases between them. The germline CDR1 and CDR2 sequences are SGHDT and YYEEEE. There are 15 residues in the CDR3. Full variable domain (remainder filled in from reference TRBV5-6 and TRBJ1-5): DAGVTQSPTHLIKTRGQQVTLRCSPKSGHDTVSWYQQALGQGPQFIFQYYEEEERQRGNFPDRFSGHQFPNYSSELNVNALLLGDSALYLCASSLARDGNQPQHFGDGTRLSIL.

The rearrangement links TRBV7-9 to TRBJ2-1; tentatively, D is TRBD1 (5 bases). CDR1 and CDR2 (germline): SEHNR, FQNEAQ (reference sequence). Deletions cut 2 bases from V and 4 bases from J, with 21 bases between. The CDR3 totals 18 residues. As DNA, the CDR3 is TGTGCCAGCAGCTTATCCGCAGGGCGGTATCACTTTTACAATGAGCAGTTCTTC. It yields the protein CASSLSAGRYHFYNEQFF.

The rearrangement uses TRBV10-3 and TRBJ1-1, with 7 bases that match TRBD1. The CDR3 is 15 residues long. Per the germline V gene, CDR1 is ENHRY and CDR2 is SYGVKD. V shed 0 bases, J shed 2 bases, and the junction held 3 bases outside the gene matches. CDR3 sequence (DNA): TGTGCCATCAGTGAGTCGAGGGACAGTAACACTGAAGCTTTCTTT. As protein: CAISESRDSNTEAFF.

The rearrangement joins TRBV6-7 to TRBJ1-5; 9 bases are shared with TRBD1. TRBV6-7 qualifies as an ORF whose function is uncertain. The CDR3 covers 17 residues. Trimming at V came to 2 bases and at J to 5 bases, leaving 10 bases not matched to a gene. CDR3 sequence reads: CASSYLRDRAPYQPQHF. CDR3 in DNA: TGTGCCAGCAGTTACCTCCGGGACAGGGCCCCCTATCAGCCCCAGCATTTT.

The rearrangement links TRBV5-1 to TRBJ2-7, with TRBD2 as a possible D gene (5 bases). The CDR3 is 17 residues long. The V gene's germline CDR1 is SGHRS and CDR2 YFSETQ. Trimming took 0 bases from V and 11 from J, leaving 27 bases between them. CDR3 in amino acids: CASSLDPSRGPGQRKYF. The CDR3 DNA is TGCGCCAGCAGCTTGGACCCCTCCCGGGGTCCCGGCCAACGAAAGTACTTC.

The chain links TRBV5-1 to TRBJ2-5, with D uncertain. This CDR3 is built from 11 residues. V gave up 3 bases and J gave up 2 bases, with 2 bases separating them. CDR1 SGHRS and CDR2 YFSETQ come from the germline V gene. For the CDR3, the DNA is TGCGCCAGCAGCTCGCAAGAGACCCAGTACTTC. Translated: CASSSQETQYF.

This chain uses TRBV5-7 with TRBJ2-7; tentative D call: TRBD2 (6 bases). TRBV5-7 is noted as an ORF with a role that remains uncertain. Trimming stripped 3 bases from V and 0 bases from J, with 22 bases between. This CDR3 is 18 amino acids long. The CDR3 reads CASSYWGLGGPSSYEQYF. The CDR3 coding sequence is TGTGCCAGCAGCTATTGGGGCCTAGGAGGGCCGAGCTCCTACGAGCAGTACTTC.

The J gene is TRBJ2-5, the V gene TRBV25-1, with a possible D match to TRBD2 (6 bases). Deletions cut 6 bases from V and 5 bases from J, with 16 bases between. The CDR3 is 14 residues long. The germline gives CDR1 MGHDK, CDR2 SYGVNS. Here the CDR3 reads CASSQGGAGETQYF. The CDR3 coding sequence is TGTGCCAGCAGCCAGGGCGGGGCCGGGGAGACCCAGTACTTC.